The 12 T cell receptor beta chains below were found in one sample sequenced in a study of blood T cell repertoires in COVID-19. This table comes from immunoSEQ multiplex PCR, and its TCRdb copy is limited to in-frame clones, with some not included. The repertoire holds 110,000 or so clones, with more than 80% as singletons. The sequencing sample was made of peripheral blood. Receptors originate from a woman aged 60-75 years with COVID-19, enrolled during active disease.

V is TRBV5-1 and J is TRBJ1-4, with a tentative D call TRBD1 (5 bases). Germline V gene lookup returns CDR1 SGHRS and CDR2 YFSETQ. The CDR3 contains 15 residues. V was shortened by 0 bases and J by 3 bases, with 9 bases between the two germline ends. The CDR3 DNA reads TGCGCCAGCAGCTTGGTAGGGGCAGCTAATGAAAAACTGTTTTTT. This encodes CASSLVGAANEKLFF. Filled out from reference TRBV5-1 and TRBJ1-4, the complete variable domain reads KAGVTQTPRYLIKTRGQQVTLSCSPISGHRSVSWYQQTPGQGLQFLFEYFSETQRNKGNFPGRFSGRQFSNSRSEMNVSTLELGDSALYLCASSLVGAANEKLFFGSGTQLSVL.

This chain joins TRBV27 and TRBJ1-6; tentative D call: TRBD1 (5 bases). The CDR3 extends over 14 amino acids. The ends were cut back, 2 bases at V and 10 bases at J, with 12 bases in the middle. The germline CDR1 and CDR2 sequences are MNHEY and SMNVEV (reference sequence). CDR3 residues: CASSLGGSGSPLHF. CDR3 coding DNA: TGTGCCAGCAGTTTAGGGGGGTCCGGGTCACCCCTCCACTTT.

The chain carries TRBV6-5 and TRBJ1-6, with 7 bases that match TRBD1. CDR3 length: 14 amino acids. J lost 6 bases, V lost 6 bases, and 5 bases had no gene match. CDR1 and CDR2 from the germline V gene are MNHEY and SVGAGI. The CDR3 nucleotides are TGTGCCAGCAGGGTGTCAGGGGGTAATTCACCCCTCCACTTT. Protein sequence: CASRVSGGNSPLHF.

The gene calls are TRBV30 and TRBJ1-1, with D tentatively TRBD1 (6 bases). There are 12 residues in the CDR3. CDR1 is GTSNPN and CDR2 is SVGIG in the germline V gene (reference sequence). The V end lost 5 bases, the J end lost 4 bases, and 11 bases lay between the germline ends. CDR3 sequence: CAWGQQGTEAFF. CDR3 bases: TGTGCCTGGGGACAGCAGGGCACTGAAGCTTTCTTT.

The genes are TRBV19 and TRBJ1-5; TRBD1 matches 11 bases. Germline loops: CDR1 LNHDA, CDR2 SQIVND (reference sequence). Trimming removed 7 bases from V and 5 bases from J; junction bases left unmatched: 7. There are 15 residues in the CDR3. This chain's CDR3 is CASKRDRGEYQPQHF. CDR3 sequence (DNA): TGTGCCAGTAAAAGGGACAGGGGGGAGTATCAGCCCCAGCATTTT. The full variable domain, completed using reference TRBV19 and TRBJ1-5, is DGGITQSPKYLFRKEGQNVTLSCEQNLNHDAMYWYRQDPGQGLRLIYYSQIVNDFQKGDIAEGYSVSREKKESFPLTVTSAQKNPTAFYLCASKRDRGEYQPQHFGDGTRLSIL.

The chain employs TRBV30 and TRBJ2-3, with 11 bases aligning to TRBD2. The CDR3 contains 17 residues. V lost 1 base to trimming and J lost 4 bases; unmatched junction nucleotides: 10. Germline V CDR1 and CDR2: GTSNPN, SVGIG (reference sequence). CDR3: CAWSGIAGGSVADTQYF. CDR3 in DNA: TGTGCCTGGAGTGGAATAGCGGGGGGGTCGGTCGCAGATACGCAGTATTTT. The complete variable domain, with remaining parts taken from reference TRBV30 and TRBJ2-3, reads SQTIHQWPATLVQPVGSPLSLECTVEGTSNPNLYWYRQAAGRGLQLLFYSVGIGQISSEVPQNLSASRPQDRQFILSSKKLLLSDSGFYLCAWSGIAGGSVADTQYFGPGTRLTVL.

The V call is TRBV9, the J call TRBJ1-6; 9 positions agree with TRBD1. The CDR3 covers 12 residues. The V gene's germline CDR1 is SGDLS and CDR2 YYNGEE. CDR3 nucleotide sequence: TGTGCTTCTGGGACAGGGAATTCACCCCTCCACTTT. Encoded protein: CASGTGNSPLHF.

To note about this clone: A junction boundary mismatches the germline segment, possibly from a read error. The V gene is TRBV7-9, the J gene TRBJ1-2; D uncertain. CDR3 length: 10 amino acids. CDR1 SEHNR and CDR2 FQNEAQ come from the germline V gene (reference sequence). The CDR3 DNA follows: TGTGCCAGCAGCTTAGTTGACACTTTCTTC. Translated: CASSLVDTFF.

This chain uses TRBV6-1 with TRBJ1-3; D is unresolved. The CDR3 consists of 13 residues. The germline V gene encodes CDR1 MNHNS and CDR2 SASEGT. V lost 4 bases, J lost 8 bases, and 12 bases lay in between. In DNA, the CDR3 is TGTGCCAGCAGTGCCCTTGAGGGAGACACCATATATTTT. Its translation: CASSALEGDTIYF.

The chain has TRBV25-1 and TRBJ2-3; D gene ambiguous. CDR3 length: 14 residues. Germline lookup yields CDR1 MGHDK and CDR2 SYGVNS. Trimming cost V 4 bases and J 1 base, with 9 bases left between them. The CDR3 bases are TGTGCCAGCAGTGGTCAGGTGCGCACAGATACGCAGTATTTT. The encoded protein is CASSGQVRTDTQYF. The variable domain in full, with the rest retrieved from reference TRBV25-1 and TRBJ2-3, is EADIYQTPRYLVIGTGKKITLECSQTMGHDKMYWYQQDPGMELHLIHYSYGVNSTEKGDLSSESTVSRIRTEHFPLTLESARPSHTSQYLCASSGQVRTDTQYFGPGTRLTVL.

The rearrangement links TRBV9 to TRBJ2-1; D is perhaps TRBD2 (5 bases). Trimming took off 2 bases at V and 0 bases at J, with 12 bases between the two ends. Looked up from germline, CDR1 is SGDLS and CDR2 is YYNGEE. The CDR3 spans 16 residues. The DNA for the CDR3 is TGTGCCAGCAGCGTTAAAGCGGACCTCTCCTACAATGAGCAGTTCTTC. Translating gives CASSVKADLSYNEQFF.

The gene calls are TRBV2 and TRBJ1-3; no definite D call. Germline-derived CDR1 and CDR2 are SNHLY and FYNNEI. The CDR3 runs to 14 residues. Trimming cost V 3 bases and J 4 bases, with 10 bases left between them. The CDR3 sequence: CASSDPAGGNTIYF. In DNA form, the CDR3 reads TGTGCCAGCAGTGATCCCGCGGGCGGAAACACCATATATTTT.